This TCR beta chain originates from a study of T cell clonality in common variable immunodeficiency. The protocol was immunoSEQ multiplex PCR, while the TCRdb copy is restricted to in-frame clones and leaves out a portion. Listed here are 45,000 to 55,000 clones without any singletons, the top ten holding 5.4%. This clone was detected ten times or more. The read terminates 3 residues ahead of where the CDR3 ends, so the germline J gene completes it. Germline-derived CDR1 and CDR2 are GTSNPN and SVGIG (reference sequence). The CDR3 runs 11 residues. The V gene lost 3 bases and the J gene lost 7 bases, with 6 bases spanning the gap.

The sequencing sample was made of peripheral blood mononuclear cells. This receptor was obtained from a person aged 18-69 years in good health. The chain uses TRBV30 and TRBJ2-2, with D possibly matching TRBD2 (6 bases). CDR3 protein: CAWSGGGELFF. The sequenced CDR3 bases are TGTGCCTGGAGCGGGGGCGGGGAG.